This entry lists 8 T cell receptor beta chains sequenced from one sample in a study of OX40 agonist ivuxolimab in advanced cancers. Libraries were prepared by immunoSEQ multiplex PCR; TCRdb keeps only in-frame clonotypes and omits some of them. Counted here are approximately 100,000 clones, under 85% occurring once; the ten biggest clones make up less than 5%. The sample in question was CD4+ or CD8+ T cells sorted from blood, obtained in a trial of the OX40 agonist ivuxolimab. These receptor sequences come from an adult with an advanced solid tumor such as melanoma, head and neck, liver or kidney cancer.

The chain uses TRBV7-6 and TRBJ1-1; 10 bases line up with TRBD1. J lost 0 bases, V lost 3 bases, and 1 base had no gene match. Germline loops: CDR1 SGHVS, CDR2 FNYEAQ. The CDR3 runs to 15 residues. Here the CDR3 reads CASSFGTGVNTEAFF. CDR3 sequence (DNA): TGTGCCAGCAGCTTCGGGACAGGGGTGAACACTGAAGCTTTCTTT.

The CDR3 region has the DNA TGTGCCAGCAGTGCTCCACCCGGGACCACAGATACGCAGTATTTT. As protein: CASSAPPGTTDTQYF. The rearrangement uses TRBV6-1 and TRBJ2-3; D possibly matches TRBD1 or TRBD2 (5 bases each). Trimming pared 4 bases from V and 2 bases from J, leaving 13 bases between. Germline V gene lookup returns CDR1 MNHNS and CDR2 SASEGT. This CDR3 has 15 amino acids.

This chain uses TRBV6-5 with TRBJ1-5, with 7 nucleotides matching TRBD1. Looked up from germline, CDR1 is MNHEY and CDR2 is SVGAGI. CDR3 length equals 14 residues. Losses at the gene ends were 6 bases for V and 3 bases for J; bases not matched to a gene: 5. CDR3 coding DNA: TGTGCCAGCAGCTCGGGACAGCACAATCAGCCCCAGCATTTT. Amino acids: CASSSGQHNQPQHF.

The V gene is TRBV7-3, the J gene TRBJ2-1, with 12 bases that match TRBD1. Germline V lookup: CDR1 SGHTA, CDR2 FQGTGA. Losses at the gene ends were 8 bases for V and 9 bases for J; bases not matched to a gene: 2. The CDR3 covers 12 residues. The CDR3 spells CASGTGGFEQFF. Here the CDR3 DNA reads TGTGCCAGCGGGACAGGGGGCTTTGAGCAGTTCTTC.

V gene TRBV7-9 combines with J gene TRBJ2-3, with TRBD1 as a possible D gene (5 bases). Germline V gene lookup returns CDR1 SEHNR and CDR2 FQNEAQ (reference sequence). The CDR3 is 14 amino acids. V lost 1 base and J lost 4, with 9 bases in between. The CDR3 reads CASSLGQGSDTQYF. CDR3 nucleotide sequence: TGTGCCAGCAGCTTAGGGCAGGGATCAGATACGCAGTATTTT.

This chain connects TRBV18 to TRBJ2-7; possible D gene TRBD1, 6 bases. The CDR3 has 14 amino acids. Germline CDR1 reads KGHSH; CDR2 reads LQKENI. The V and J ends lost 3 bases and 4 bases respectively, with 13 bases between them. The DNA for the CDR3 is TGTGCCAGCTCACCTGAACAGGGTCCGTACGAGCAGTACTTC. Its translation is CASSPEQGPYEQYF.

This chain links TRBV19 with TRBJ2-3; unclear D gene. CDR3 length equals 12 residues. From germline, CDR1 is LNHDA and CDR2 SQIVND (reference sequence). Trimming cost V 4 bases and J 4 bases, with 6 bases left between them. The CDR3 is CASSKWADTQYF. DNA for the CDR3: TGTGCCAGTAGTAAATGGGCAGATACGCAGTATTTT. The entire variable domain, with the rest obtained from reference TRBV19 and TRBJ2-3, is as follows: DGGITQSPKYLFRKEGQNVTLSCEQNLNHDAMYWYRQDPGQGLRLIYYSQIVNDFQKGDIAEGYSVSREKKESFPLTVTSAQKNPTAFYLCASSKWADTQYFGPGTRLTVL.

The chain links TRBV20-1 to TRBJ2-3; D not certain. The germline gives CDR1 DFQATT, CDR2 SNEGSKA (reference sequence). This CDR3 comprises 11 residues. The V gene lost 3 bases and the J gene lost 7 bases, with 8 bases spanning the gap. Here the CDR3 reads CSASLEHTQYF. The CDR3 region has the DNA TGCAGTGCTAGTTTGGAGCATACGCAGTATTTT.